This paragraph reports one T cell receptor (beta chain). This entry is derived from a study of shared clonotypes between healthy human individuals. This CDR3 region has 17 residues. The method was immunoSEQ multiplex PCR; TCRdb's version includes in-frame clones alone and lacks a portion of them. The sample has roughly 1,100,000 clones, more than 65% seen once. Sample: memory CD4+ T cells sorted from blood. Subset in this sample: CD45RA-negative fraction. The chain links TRBV21-1 to TRBJ2-3; the table assigns TRBD2, which was not confirmed against the DNA. TRBV21-1 is a pseudogene. The source is a man aged 18-30 years in good health. The CDR3 is CASSKVWIAVLTDTQYF. In DNA form, the CDR3 reads TGTGCCAGCAGCAAAGTATGGATAGCGGTCCTCACAGATACGCAGTATTTT.